These 9 T cell receptor beta chains were sequenced from one sample in a study of T cell responses to AZD1222 COVID-19 vaccine (dated by TCRdb to the early 2020s). The library was generated by the immunoSEQ multiplex PCR assay. This immuneACCESS table, as held by TCRdb, lists in-frame sequences with V and J called but not all clones. Of the missing ones, under half trace to an unresolved V gene in checked studies; the others have no known cause. The sample includes about 170,000 clones, with about 92% observed a single time. Jointly, the top ten make up about 3.9% of the sample. The time point tag for this specimen amounts to: baseline before first vaccination. Sequencing was performed on peripheral blood, taken on day 0 of AZD1222 vaccination. The receptor set was obtained from an adult in good health.

J is TRBJ1-1 and V is TRBV15; D is ambiguous. Trimming took 0 bases from V and 1 from J, leaving 9 bases between them. CDR1 LNHNV and CDR2 YYDKDF come from the germline V gene (reference sequence). The CDR3 runs to 15 residues. CDR3 in DNA: TGTGCCACCAGCAGAGAAGGGAGACCGAACACTGAAGCTTTCTTT. Its translation is CATSREGRPNTEAFF. Based on the CDR3 plus reference TRBV15 and TRBJ1-1, the full variable domain is DAMVIQNPRYQVTQFGKPVTLSCSQTLNHNVMYWYQQKSSQAPKLLFHYYDKDFNNEADTPDNFQSRRPNTSFCFLDIRSPGLGDTAMYLCATSREGRPNTEAFFGQGTRLTVV.

This rearrangement joins TRBV3-1 (or the pseudogene TRBV3-2) to TRBJ1-2; 7 bases match TRBD1. Looked up from germline, CDR1 is LGHDT and CDR2 is YNNKEL (reference sequence). The CDR3 is 16 residues long. The trim removed 4 bases at V and 4 bases at J, leaving 12 bases unmatched. CDR3 bases: TGTGCCAGCAGCCGACGGACAGGCGGTAAGGTCTATGGCTACACCTTC. This encodes CASSRRTGGKVYGYTF.

J is TRBJ1-3 and V is TRBV6-6; the D gene is possibly TRBD1 (5 bases). The CDR3 contains 16 residues. CDR1 and CDR2 (germline): MNHNY, SVGAGI (reference sequence). Trimming stripped 6 bases from V and 2 bases from J, with 17 bases between. The CDR3 region is CASRDPGRGPGNTIYF. CDR3 coding DNA: TGTGCCAGCAGGGATCCGGGACGAGGCCCTGGAAACACCATATATTTT.

This chain links TRBV28 with TRBJ1-4; a possible D gene is TRBD1 (6 bases). V lost 5 bases and J lost 4, with 14 bases in between. Germline V gene data show CDR1 as MDHEN and CDR2 as SYDVKM. This CDR3 has 15 residues. The CDR3 DNA reads as TGTGCCAGCAGTCCGGCGGACAGCCATAATGAAAAACTGTTTTTT. The encoded protein is CASSPADSHNEKLFF.

This chain connects TRBV7-9 to TRBJ1-6; D remains unclear. CDR1 SEHNR and CDR2 FQNEAQ come from the germline V gene (reference sequence). The CDR3 is made up of 14 amino acids. Trimming removed 7 bases at V and 7 bases at J, with 14 bases between. CDR3 in amino acids: CASTRSGLNSPLHF. The CDR3 DNA is TGTGCCAGCACCCGATCGGGATTAAATTCACCCCTCCACTTT. Combining the CDR3 with reference TRBV7-9 and TRBJ1-6 gives the whole variable domain DTGVSQNPRHKITKRGQNVTFRCDPISEHNRLYWYRQTLGQGPEFLTYFQNEAQLEKSRLLSDRFSAERPKGSFSTLEIQRTEQGDSAMYLCASTRSGLNSPLHFGNGTRLTVT.

V is TRBV27 and J is TRBJ2-1, with 10 bases identical to TRBD2. Unmatched junction bases numbered 5, after V lost 4 bases and J lost 8 bases. Germline V lookup: CDR1 MNHEY, CDR2 SMNVEV (reference sequence). CDR3 size: 14 residues. The CDR3 DNA is TGTGCCAGCAGTTGGAGCGGGGGGGCAGATGAGCAGTTCTTC. This encodes CASSWSGGADEQFF.

The CDR3 nucleotides read TGTGCCAGCAGCTCGGACAGGGGACCTTACAATGAGCAGTTCTTC. It translates to CASSSDRGPYNEQFF. The rearrangement links TRBV6-5 to TRBJ2-1; 9 bases line up with TRBD1. CDR1 is MNHEY, CDR2 SVGAGI, per germline. V was pared by 6 bases and J by 4 bases, with 7 bases of the junction left unmatched. The CDR3 runs to 15 residues.

The gene calls are TRBV3-1 (or the pseudogene TRBV3-2) and TRBJ1-4; D perhaps matches TRBD1 (5 bases). The germline CDR1 and CDR2 sequences are LGHDT and YNNKEL (reference sequence). Trimming left V 2 bases short and J 6 bases short, with 13 bases between. This CDR3 is built from 15 residues. The CDR3 nucleotides read TGTGCCAGCAGCCAAAATTCGGCAGGGCATGAAAAACTGTTTTTT. Its protein is CASSQNSAGHEKLFF.

This clone was observed once. The rearrangement joins TRBV5-6 to TRBJ2-7; 9 nucleotides align to TRBD2. Germline CDR1 and CDR2: SGHDT and YYEEEE. CDR3 length: 15 amino acids. Trimming took 6 bases from V and 7 from J; bases not matched to a gene: 14. The CDR3, as DNA: TGTGCCAGCAAACATAGCGGGAGACTTCACGGGGAGCAGTACTTC. It translates to CASKHSGRLHGEQYF.